Sequencing of this T cell receptor (beta chain) was carried out in a study of cytomegalovirus exposure and HLA in healthy donors. On this clone: Its antigen remains unidentified.

V was clipped by 4 bases and J by 7 bases; unmatched bases: 2. Germline CDR1 and CDR2: SGHRS and YFSETQ. This CDR3 spans 12 amino acids. PCR used 60 Vbeta primers and 13 Jbeta primers. Assay: immunoSEQ multiplex PCR; the TCRdb copy retains only in-frame clones and omits some. The sample consists of 100,000 or so clones, about 70% of them appearing once. Overall study findings and caveats: Another analysis was done later, and it associated fewer than 20,000 TCR beta sequences with HLA alleles at 0.05 false discovery rate. In a later analysis, DRB1 alleles had the most associated TCRs; HLA-C alleles the fewest. Roughly uniform sequencing depth across donors was assumed, possibly incorrectly.

The specimen was PBMCs. The receptor was derived from a woman aged 40 to 50 in good health and CMV-seronegative. The rearrangement links TRBV5-1 to TRBJ1-2, with 9 bases identical to TRBD1. The CDR3 spells CASSGTGSGYTF. The CDR3 DNA reads as TGCGCCAGCAGCGGGACAGGGAGTGGCTACACCTTC.